This is a list of T cell receptor beta chains from one sample in a study of T cell responses to AZD1222 COVID-19 vaccine. Generated by immunoSEQ multiplex PCR, the TCRdb table keeps only in-frame clones and is missing some. There are approximately 140,000 clones in the sample; roughly 87% occur only once, and around 4.9% lies in the top ten. Here the sequenced sample was peripheral blood, taken on day 0 of AZD1222 vaccination. These receptors were collected from an adult in good health. Each CDR3 is given with its conserved first and last residue. A D gene is named only where the DNA matches it firmly. Clone size is stated in some rows and not others, as once, few, many or a class when expanded.

j_call: TRBJ2-7
v_call: TRBV29-1
d_call: TRBD2
clone_size: -
cdr3_nt: TGCAGCGTTCGGCTAGCGGGACCCTACGAGCAGTACTTC
cdr3_aa: CSVRLAGPYEQYF

j_call: TRBJ1-1
v_call: TRBV21-1
d_call: -
clone_size: -
cdr3_nt: TGTGCCAGCAGCAAAGAGGGGACAGGCACTGAAGCTTTCTTT
cdr3_aa: CASSKEGTGTEAFF

j_call: TRBJ1-4
v_call: TRBV2
d_call: -
clone_size: -
cdr3_nt: TGTGCCAGCAGTGACAGAACCACTAATGAAAAACTGTTTTTT
cdr3_aa: CASSDRTTNEKLFF

j_call: TRBJ1-5
v_call: TRBV7-2
d_call: TRBD1
clone_size: -
cdr3_nt: TGTGCCAGCAGCTTAGGGACAGGGAAACAGCCCCAGCATTTT
cdr3_aa: CASSLGTGKQPQHF

j_call: TRBJ1-5
v_call: TRBV28
d_call: -
clone_size: -
cdr3_nt: TGTGCCAGCAGTCCCCGAAGGGCGGCGAATCAGCCCCAGCATTTT
cdr3_aa: CASSPRRAANQPQHF

j_call: TRBJ2-5
v_call: TRBV18
d_call: TRBD1
clone_size: -
cdr3_nt: TGTGCCAGCTCACGGACAGGGGGCTTAGAGACCCAGTACTTC
cdr3_aa: CASSRTGGLETQYF

j_call: TRBJ2-7
v_call: TRBV4-1
d_call: TRBD2
clone_size: -
cdr3_nt: TGCGCCAGCAGCGGGGGACTAGCGGGCGTCTCCTACGAGCAGTACTTC
cdr3_aa: CASSGGLAGVSYEQYF

j_call: TRBJ2-7
v_call: TRBV6-6
d_call: -
clone_size: -
cdr3_nt: TGTGCCAGCAGTTACGGTGGCGTCCTCGGGCACGAGCAGTACTTC
cdr3_aa: CASSYGGVLGHEQYF

j_call: TRBJ1-1
v_call: TRBV9
d_call: -
clone_size: -
cdr3_nt: TGTGCCAGCAGCGTTTTCACGACCCTTAACACTGAAGCTTTCTTT
cdr3_aa: CASSVFTTLNTEAFF

j_call: TRBJ2-1
v_call: TRBV7-9
d_call: -
clone_size: -
cdr3_nt: TGTGCCAGCAGCGACGACAGTGAGCAGTTCTTC
cdr3_aa: CASSDDSEQFF

j_call: TRBJ2-7
v_call: TRBV27
d_call: -
clone_size: -
cdr3_nt: TGTGCCAGCAGTTCGGGACTCCGCACCTACGAGCAGTACTTC
cdr3_aa: CASSSGLRTYEQYF

j_call: TRBJ1-1
v_call: TRBV2
d_call: -
clone_size: -
cdr3_nt: TGTGCCAGCAAACCGGAAGGGGAAGCTTTCTTT
cdr3_aa: CASKPEGEAFF

j_call: TRBJ1-1
v_call: TRBV30
d_call: -
clone_size: -
cdr3_nt: TGTGCCTGGGGCGCGAGAGCGGGACCCAACACTGAAGCTTTCTTT
cdr3_aa: CAWGARAGPNTEAFF

j_call: TRBJ1-2
v_call: TRBV25-1
d_call: TRBD1
clone_size: -
cdr3_nt: TGTGCCAGCAGTGACCCTAGGACAGGAAACTATGGCTACACCTTC
cdr3_aa: CASSDPRTGNYGYTF

j_call: TRBJ1-5
v_call: TRBV18
d_call: TRBD1
clone_size: -
cdr3_nt: TGTGCCAGCTCACGAGGGGACAGTTCGTATAGCAATCAGCCCCAGCATTTT
cdr3_aa: CASSRGDSSYSNQPQHF

j_call: TRBJ1-4
v_call: TRBV11-2
d_call: -
clone_size: -
cdr3_nt: TGTGCCAGCAGCTCCACAATCGTTAATGAAAAACTGTTTTTT
cdr3_aa: CASSSTIVNEKLFF

j_call: TRBJ1-2
v_call: TRBV12-3/TRBV12-4
d_call: -
clone_size: -
cdr3_nt: TGTGCCAGCACACCTGGGGCAGGGGTTGGCTACACCTTC
cdr3_aa: CASTPGAGVGYTF

j_call: TRBJ1-4
v_call: TRBV5-5
d_call: -
clone_size: -
cdr3_nt: TGTGCCAGCAGCCCTGAAGGTGAAAAACTGTTTTTT
cdr3_aa: CASSPEGEKLFF

j_call: TRBJ2-1
v_call: TRBV18
d_call: TRBD1
clone_size: -
cdr3_nt: TGTGCCAGCTCACCACAGGGGACAGGGGCAAGCAATGAGCAGTTCTTC
cdr3_aa: CASSPQGTGASNEQFF

j_call: TRBJ2-7
v_call: TRBV11-2
d_call: TRBD2
clone_size: -
cdr3_nt: TGTGCCAGCAGCTTAGTTCTCACTAGCGGGGTTGGGGAGCAGTACTTC
cdr3_aa: CASSLVLTSGVGEQYF

j_call: TRBJ1-2
v_call: TRBV4-2
d_call: -
clone_size: few
cdr3_nt: TGTGCCAGCAGCGCCCAGCTCCTATATGGCTACACCTTC
cdr3_aa: CASSAQLLYGYTF

j_call: TRBJ2-3
v_call: TRBV4-1
d_call: -
clone_size: -
cdr3_nt: TGCGCCAGCAGCCAGGCCTACAAACCGGGGGATACGCAGTATTTT
cdr3_aa: CASSQAYKPGDTQYF

j_call: TRBJ1-5
v_call: TRBV18
d_call: -
clone_size: -
cdr3_nt: TGTGCCAGCTCACCGGGATTGAATCAGCCCCAGCATTTT
cdr3_aa: CASSPGLNQPQHF

j_call: TRBJ1-1
v_call: TRBV14
d_call: -
clone_size: -
cdr3_nt: TGTGCCAGCAGCCCTTACAGGGATCACACTGAAGCTTTCTTT
cdr3_aa: CASSPYRDHTEAFF

j_call: TRBJ2-1
v_call: TRBV10-1
d_call: -
clone_size: -
cdr3_nt: TGCGCCAGCAGTGCTAGAGGGGTGGATGAGCAGTTCTTC
cdr3_aa: CASSARGVDEQFF

j_call: TRBJ2-2
v_call: TRBV7-6
d_call: TRBD2
clone_size: -
cdr3_nt: TGTGCCAGCAGCGGACTAGCGGGAGAGGCGCGGACCGGGGAGCTGTTTTTT
cdr3_aa: CASSGLAGEARTGELFF

j_call: TRBJ1-1
v_call: TRBV30
d_call: -
clone_size: -
cdr3_nt: TGTGCCTGGAGCGCCGACCAACCTGAAGCTTTCTTT
cdr3_aa: CAWSADQPEAFF

j_call: TRBJ1-1
v_call: TRBV9
d_call: TRBD1
clone_size: once
cdr3_nt: TGTGCCAGCAGCGTAACCGTGACAGGGATAAACACTGAAGCTTTCTTT
cdr3_aa: CASSVTVTGINTEAFF

j_call: TRBJ1-2
v_call: TRBV25-1
d_call: -
clone_size: -
cdr3_nt: TGTGCCAGCAGGGGTACAGGGTTCTATGGCTACACCTTC
cdr3_aa: CASRGTGFYGYTF

j_call: TRBJ2-5
v_call: TRBV29-1
d_call: -
clone_size: once
cdr3_nt: TGCAGCGTTGAAGATCTGGGAACAGAAGAGACCCAGTACTTC
cdr3_aa: CSVEDLGTEETQYF

j_call: TRBJ1-2
v_call: TRBV9
d_call: -
clone_size: -
cdr3_nt: TGTGCCAGCAGCTCAACGACAGGAAACTATGGCTACACCTTC
cdr3_aa: CASSSTTGNYGYTF

j_call: TRBJ1-1
v_call: TRBV25-1
d_call: -
clone_size: -
cdr3_nt: TGTGCCAGCAGAGACGGACAGTTGAACACTGAAGCTTTCTTT
cdr3_aa: CASRDGQLNTEAFF

j_call: TRBJ1-5
v_call: TRBV28
d_call: TRBD1
clone_size: -
cdr3_nt: TGTGCCAGCAGCCCCACAGGGGAGGTAGGACCCCAGCATTTT
cdr3_aa: CASSPTGEVGPQHF

j_call: TRBJ2-3
v_call: TRBV7-8
d_call: -
clone_size: -
cdr3_nt: TGTGCCAGCAGCCGGGACACAAGCACAGATACGCAGTATTTT
cdr3_aa: CASSRDTSTDTQYF

j_call: TRBJ2-7
v_call: TRBV15
d_call: TRBD2
clone_size: -
cdr3_nt: TGTGCCACCAGTAGCGGGACATCCTACGAGCAGTACTTC
cdr3_aa: CATSSGTSYEQYF

j_call: TRBJ1-3
v_call: TRBV7-9
d_call: -
clone_size: -
cdr3_nt: TGTGCCAGCAGCCACAATAGGGTCTTTGGAAACACCATATATTTT
cdr3_aa: CASSHNRVFGNTIYF